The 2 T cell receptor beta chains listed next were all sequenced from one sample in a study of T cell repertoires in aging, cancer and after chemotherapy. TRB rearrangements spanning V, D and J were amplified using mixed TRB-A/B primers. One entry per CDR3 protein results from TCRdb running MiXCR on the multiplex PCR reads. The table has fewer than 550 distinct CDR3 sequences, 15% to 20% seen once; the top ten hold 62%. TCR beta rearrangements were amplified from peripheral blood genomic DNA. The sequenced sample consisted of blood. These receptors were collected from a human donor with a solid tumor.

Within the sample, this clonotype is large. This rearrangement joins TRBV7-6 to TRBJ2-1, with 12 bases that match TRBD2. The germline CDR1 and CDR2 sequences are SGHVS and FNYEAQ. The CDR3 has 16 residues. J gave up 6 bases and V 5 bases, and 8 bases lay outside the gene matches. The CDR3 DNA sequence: TGTGCCAGCAGCCCACCGACTAGCGGGAGTGGCAATGAGCAGTTCTTC. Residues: CASSPPTSGSGNEQFF.

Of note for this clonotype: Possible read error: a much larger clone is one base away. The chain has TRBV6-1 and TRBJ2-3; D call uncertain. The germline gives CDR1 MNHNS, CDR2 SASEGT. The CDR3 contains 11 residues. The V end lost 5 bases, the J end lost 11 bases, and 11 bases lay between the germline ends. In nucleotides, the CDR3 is TGTGCCAGCAGTCAAGACCGGCAGCAGTATTTT. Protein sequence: CASSQDRQQYF.